The present TCR beta chain was sequenced within a study of T cell responses to AZD1222 COVID-19 vaccine. General observations from the study: Donors, mostly white British, included more females; clonal diversity was possibly underestimated. Receipt of two AZD1222 doses was followed by a rise in Spike-specific TCR breadth and depth.

About this clone itself: The antigen remains unidentified.

V dropped 4 bases and J dropped 2 bases, with 11 bases sitting between them. The CDR3 loop spans 16 amino acids. Germline CDR1 reads KGHDR; CDR2 reads SFDVKD. Generated by immunoSEQ multiplex PCR, the TCRdb table keeps only in-frame clones and is missing some. The sample includes 130,000 to 150,000 clones, approximately 90% seen only once; the top ten take approximately 3.1%. The receptor was derived from an adult in good health. The material was peripheral blood, obtained on day 0 of MenACWY control vaccination. The gene calls are TRBV24-1 and TRBJ2-6, with D maybe TRBD1 (6 bases). The CDR3, as DNA: TGTGCCACCAGTGACTATAACAGGGCTGGGGCCAACGTCCTGACTTTC. It specifies CATSDYNRAGANVLTF.